The 6 T cell receptor beta chains listed next were all sequenced from one sample in a study of T cell changes during pregnancy in multiple sclerosis. The repertoire was sequenced with immunoSEQ multiplex PCR; TCRdb's copy has only in-frame clones and lacks some. The repertoire includes around 110,000 clones, about 89% of them detected once, and less than 2% sits in the top ten. This specimen consisted of peripheral blood, obtained before pregnancy. The receptor source for this set is a female donor with multiple sclerosis, enrolled in a pregnancy study.

The genes are TRBV6-5 and TRBJ2-6; D may be TRBD1 (6 bases). Trimming took 5 bases from V and 1 from J, leaving 6 bases between them. Germline V gives CDR1 MNHEY, CDR2 SVGAGI. The CDR3 length is 14 residues. The CDR3 nucleotides are TGTGCCAGCAGTCAGGGGTCTGGGGCCAACGTCCTGACTTTC. Encoded protein: CASSQGSGANVLTF.

This chain links TRBV28 with TRBJ2-1; TRBD2 matches at 15 bases. The CDR3 totals 18 residues. With V trimmed by 3 bases and J by 4 bases, 7 bases remained unmatched. Germline CDR1 and CDR2: MDHEN and SYDVKM. As DNA, the CDR3 is TGTGCCAGCAGTTTTGGACTAGCGGGAGGGCCGGTTTACAATGAGCAGTTCTTC. This sequence encodes CASSFGLAGGPVYNEQFF. The full variable domain, in which reference TRBV28 and TRBJ2-1 provide the parts outside the CDR3, is DVKVTQSSRYLVKRTGEKVFLECVQDMDHENMFWYRQDPGLGLRLIYFSYDVKMKEKGDIPEGYSVSREKKERFSLILESASTNQTSMYLCASSFGLAGGPVYNEQFFGPGTRLTVL.

Note on this clone: One end of the junction fails to match germline, which may point to a read error. This chain links TRBV10-3 with TRBJ2-7; TRBD1 aligns across 7 bases. The CDR3 totals 16 residues. The germline CDR1 and CDR2 sequences are ENHRY and SYGVKD. CDR3 sequence reads: CTISESTGPKTGEQYF. The CDR3 nucleotides read TGTACCATCAGTGAGTCGACAGGGCCCAAAACCGGAGAGCAGTACTTC.

The rearrangement uses TRBV10-2 and TRBJ1-1; the D gene is possibly TRBD1 (5 bases). The CDR3 is made up of 14 amino acids. CDR1 and CDR2 from the germline V gene are WSHSY and SAAADI. Trimming removed 3 bases from V and 4 bases from J, with 12 bases in between. The CDR3 coding sequence is TGCGCCAGCAGTGAACAGGAGTTGGGCACTGAAGCTTTCTTT. This encodes CASSEQELGTEAFF.

The chain uses TRBV4-1 and TRBJ1-5; the D is unclear. Germline assignment: CDR1 MGHRA and CDR2 YSYEKL. V shed 4 bases and J shed 7 bases, with 20 bases lying between them. The CDR3 has 16 amino acids. The CDR3 protein is CASSPPGGVTSQPQHF. DNA of the CDR3: TGCGCCAGCAGCCCCCCCGGCGGGGTTACAAGCCAGCCCCAGCATTTT.

The sample holds a few counts of this clone. J is TRBJ1-6 and V is TRBV28, with 7 bases fitting TRBD1. Germline V gene lookup returns CDR1 MDHEN and CDR2 SYDVKM. This CDR3 has 15 residues. The ends lost 3 bases at V and 7 bases at J; junction bases unmatched: 6. In DNA, the CDR3 is TGTGCCAGCAGTTTTGGTCAGGGGGTGAATTCACCCCTCCACTTT. Translated, it gives CASSFGQGVNSPLHF.